This T cell receptor beta chain is drawn from a study of shared clonotypes between healthy human individuals. Findings and limits, study-wide: It was anticipated that sequencing depth would influence how many clonotypes donors shared.

There are a few counts of this clone. The antigen is not known. Method: immunoSEQ multiplex PCR; TCRdb's copy keeps in-frame clones and lacks some. The sample lists about 2.3 million clones; 90% to 95% were seen once. Germline V lookup: CDR1 SEHNR, CDR2 FQNEAQ (reference sequence). V was pared by 8 bases and J by 4 bases, with 11 bases between. The CDR3 loop spans 12 amino acids. The specimen sequenced was naive CD4+ T cells from PBMCs. The subset was: CD45RA+ positively selected. The receptor was derived from a man aged 18-30 years in good health. Some clones in this sample may be carry-over from other donors' samples. The V gene is TRBV7-9, the J gene TRBJ1-1; D unresolved. CDR3 loop: CASGPEGTEAFF. The CDR3 bases are TGTGCCAGCGGGCCGGAGGGCACTGAAGCTTTCTTT.